This TCR beta chain was sequenced for a study of radiation and T cells in renal cell carcinoma. Here immunoSEQ multiplex PCR was the method, and the copy in TCRdb shows in-frame clones only, minus some. This table holds 150,000 or so clones, about 88% found once. Germline CDR1 reads SGHTA; CDR2 reads FQGNSA. The trim removed 4 bases at V and 6 bases at J, leaving 8 bases unmatched. This CDR3 has 16 amino acids. Time point indicated: baseline pretreatment blood. The treatment: 15 Gy SBRT to primary tumor, nephrectomy 4 weeks later. The J gene is TRBJ2-1, the V gene TRBV7-2, with 11 bases matching TRBD2. The sequence came from a woman between 50 and 59 years old with renal cell carcinoma. Here the sequenced sample was blood, taken from a patient whose treatment included radiotherapy and nephrectomy. CDR3 in DNA: TGTGCCAGCAGCTCGGACCTAGCGGGGGGCTTCAATGAGCAGTTCTTC. Translation: CASSSDLAGGFNEQFF.